A selection of T cell receptor beta chains follows, all from one sample in a study of graft-versus-host responses after intestinal transplantation. No antigen is known for these receptors. Generated by immunoSEQ multiplex PCR, the TCRdb table keeps only in-frame clones and is missing some. The data contain more than 65,000 clones, about 92% of them singletons. This material consisted of unstimulated CD8+ T cells sorted from spleen or lymph node cells, taken before intestinal transplant. The receptors were gathered from a human donor who received an intestinal transplant. Each CDR3 is given with its conserved first and last residue. D genes are given only for firm matches. Size values are once, few and many counts, or a class for expanded clones, and some rows have none.

cdr3_nt: TGTGCTAGTACCACTTGGGAGCTAGCCAAAAACATTCAGTACTTC
cdr3_aa: CASTTWELAKNIQYF
d_call: NA
j_call: TRBJ2-4
v_call: TRBV12-5
clone_size: NA

cdr3_nt: TGTGCCAGGGGCGACTCCTACAATGAGCAGTTCTTC
cdr3_aa: CARGDSYNEQFF
d_call: NA
j_call: TRBJ2-1
v_call: TRBV5-8
clone_size: NA

cdr3_nt: TGTGCCAGCAGCCCCATTTGGCGGGATACGCAGTATTTT
cdr3_aa: CASSPIWRDTQYF
d_call: NA
j_call: TRBJ2-3
v_call: TRBV5-5
clone_size: NA

cdr3_nt: TGTGCCAGCAGCTTCGGGACTTACCCCTACGAGCAGTACTTC
cdr3_aa: CASSFGTYPYEQYF
d_call: NA
j_call: TRBJ2-7
v_call: TRBV11-2
clone_size: NA

cdr3_nt: TGCAGCGTTGAGACAGAATCCACCCTCTACGAGCAGTACTTC
cdr3_aa: CSVETESTLYEQYF
d_call: NA
j_call: TRBJ2-7
v_call: TRBV29-1
clone_size: once

cdr3_nt: TGTGCCAGCAGCTTGTGGGGGGATGAGCAGTTCTTC
cdr3_aa: CASSLWGDEQFF
d_call: NA
j_call: TRBJ2-1
v_call: TRBV5-4
clone_size: NA

cdr3_nt: TGTGCCAGCAGCTGGGGGACAGGCCTTAATGAAAAACTGTTTTTT
cdr3_aa: CASSWGTGLNEKLFF
d_call: TRBD1
j_call: TRBJ1-4
v_call: TRBV11-2
clone_size: NA

cdr3_nt: TGTGCCAGCAGCCCCCCTCTAGCGGGGGAAGAGACCCAGTACTTC
cdr3_aa: CASSPPLAGEETQYF
d_call: TRBD2
j_call: TRBJ2-5
v_call: TRBV7-9
clone_size: NA

cdr3_nt: TGTGCCAGCAAACTAGCGGGGGGACTGGGCGAGCAGTACTTC
cdr3_aa: CASKLAGGLGEQYF
d_call: TRBD2
j_call: TRBJ2-7
v_call: TRBV27
clone_size: NA

cdr3_nt: TGTGCCAGCAGGGGGAGGACCTATGGCTACACCTTC
cdr3_aa: CASRGRTYGYTF
d_call: NA
j_call: TRBJ1-2
v_call: TRBV11-2
clone_size: NA

cdr3_nt: TGTGCCAGCAGCGCAGGGGGCGCGACTGAAGCTTTCTTT
cdr3_aa: CASSAGGATEAFF
d_call: TRBD1
j_call: TRBJ1-1
v_call: TRBV5-4
clone_size: NA

cdr3_nt: TGCGCCAGCAGCCAACGGTACCAAGAGACCCAGTACTTC
cdr3_aa: CASSQRYQETQYF
d_call: NA
j_call: TRBJ2-5
v_call: TRBV4-1
clone_size: NA

cdr3_nt: TGTGCCAGCAGTTTTGGGGCAGACCAAGAGACCCAGTACTTC
cdr3_aa: CASSFGADQETQYF
d_call: NA
j_call: TRBJ2-5
v_call: TRBV27
clone_size: NA

cdr3_nt: TGCAGCGTTGAACCTGACAGCCACGAGCAGTACTTC
cdr3_aa: CSVEPDSHEQYF
d_call: NA
j_call: TRBJ2-7
v_call: TRBV29-1
clone_size: NA

cdr3_nt: TGTGCCAGCAGCCTTAACACCGGGGAGCTGTTTTTT
cdr3_aa: CASSLNTGELFF
d_call: NA
j_call: TRBJ2-2
v_call: TRBV9
clone_size: NA

cdr3_nt: TGTGCCAGCAGTTACATCAGGGGTTACGAGCAGTACTTC
cdr3_aa: CASSYIRGYEQYF
d_call: NA
j_call: TRBJ2-7
v_call: TRBV6-5
clone_size: few

cdr3_nt: TGTGCCAGCAGCTTGCGGGATATCAACACTGAAGCTTTCTTT
cdr3_aa: CASSLRDINTEAFF
d_call: NA
j_call: TRBJ1-1
v_call: TRBV5-4
clone_size: NA

cdr3_nt: TGTGCCAGCAGTACCTTCGGGACTACAGGCACAGATACGCAGTATTTT
cdr3_aa: CASSTFGTTGTDTQYF
d_call: TRBD2
j_call: TRBJ2-3
v_call: TRBV27
clone_size: NA

cdr3_nt: TGTGCCAGCAGCTCCCCTAGCGGGCCCGACGAGCAGTACTTC
cdr3_aa: CASSSPSGPDEQYF
d_call: TRBD2
j_call: TRBJ2-7
v_call: TRBV7-9
clone_size: NA

cdr3_nt: TGTGCCAGCAGCCCAAATGAAAAACTGTTTTTT
cdr3_aa: CASSPNEKLFF
d_call: NA
j_call: TRBJ1-4
v_call: TRBV2
clone_size: NA

cdr3_nt: TGTGCCAGCAGCTTTGGGGCACAGGACCTTAATGAAAAACTGTTTTTT
cdr3_aa: CASSFGAQDLNEKLFF
d_call: NA
j_call: TRBJ1-4
v_call: TRBV11-2
clone_size: NA

cdr3_nt: TGCAGTGCTACCCGGGGCTACACCTTC
cdr3_aa: CSATRGYTF
d_call: NA
j_call: TRBJ1-2
v_call: TRBV20-1
clone_size: NA